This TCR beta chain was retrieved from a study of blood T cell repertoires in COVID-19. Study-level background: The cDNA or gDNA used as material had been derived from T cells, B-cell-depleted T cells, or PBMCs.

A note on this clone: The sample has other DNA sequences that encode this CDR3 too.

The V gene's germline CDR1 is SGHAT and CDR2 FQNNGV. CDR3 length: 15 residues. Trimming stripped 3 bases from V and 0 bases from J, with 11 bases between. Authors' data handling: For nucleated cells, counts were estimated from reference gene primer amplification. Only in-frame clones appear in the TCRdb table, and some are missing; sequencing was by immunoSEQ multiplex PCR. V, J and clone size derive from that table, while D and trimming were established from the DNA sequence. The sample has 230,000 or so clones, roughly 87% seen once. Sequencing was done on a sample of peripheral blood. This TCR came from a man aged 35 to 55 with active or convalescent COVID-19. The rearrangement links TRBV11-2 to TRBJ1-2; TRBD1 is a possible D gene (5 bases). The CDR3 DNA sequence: TGTGCCAGCAGCTTGGCGGGGGGAGCTAACTATGGCTACACCTTC. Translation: CASSLAGGANYGYTF.